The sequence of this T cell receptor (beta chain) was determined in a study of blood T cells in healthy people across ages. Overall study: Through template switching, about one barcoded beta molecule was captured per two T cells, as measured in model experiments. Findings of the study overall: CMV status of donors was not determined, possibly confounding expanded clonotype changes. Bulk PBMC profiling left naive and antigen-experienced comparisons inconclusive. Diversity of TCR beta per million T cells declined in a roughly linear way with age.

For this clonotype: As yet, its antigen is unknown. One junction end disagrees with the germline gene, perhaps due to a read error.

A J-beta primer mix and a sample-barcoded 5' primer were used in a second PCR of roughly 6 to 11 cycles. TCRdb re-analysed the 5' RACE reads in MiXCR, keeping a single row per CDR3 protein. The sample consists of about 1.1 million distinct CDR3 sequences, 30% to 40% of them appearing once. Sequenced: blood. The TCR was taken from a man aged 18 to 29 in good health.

The CDR3 region is CASSSTENNNRGNEELFF. DNA of the CDR3: TGTGCCAGCAGCTCAACGGAAAATAACAACCGAGGAAATGAAGAACTGTTTTTT. V is TRBV11-1 and J is TRBJ1-4; no clear D. Germline assignment: CDR1 SGHAT and CDR2 FQDESV (reference sequence). This CDR3 is 18 amino acids long. Variable domain in full (rest from reference TRBV11-1 and TRBJ1-4): EAEVAQSPRYKITEKSQAVAFWCDPISGHATLYWYRQILGQGPELLVQFQDESVVDDSQLPKDRFSAERLKGVDSTLKIQPAELGDSAMYLCASSSTENNNRGNEELFFGSGTQLSVL.